This T cell receptor beta chain derives from a study of human T cells and chemical hapten exposure. TCRdb fed the RACE reads into MiXCR, producing one record per CDR3 protein. The sample has around 200,000 distinct CDR3 sequences, 25% to 35% seen once; the top ten hold roughly 3%. Indicated time point: pre-sensitization, week 0. Described treatment: therapeutic diphenylcyclopropenone sensitization with weekly scalp DPC. J gave up 3 bases and V 2 bases, and 7 bases lay outside the gene matches. The germline V gene encodes CDR1 SGHRS and CDR2 YFSETQ. CDR3 length: 15 residues. This specimen consisted of whole blood, obtained in connection with sensitization to the hapten diphenylcyclopropenone (DPC). This chain uses TRBV5-1 with TRBJ2-7; 8 nucleotides line up with TRBD1. This receptor was taken from a woman in her twenties or thirties with alopecia areata. Some clones in this sample may be carry-over from other donors' samples. CDR3 sequence reads: CASSFVQGGHYEQYF. The CDR3 DNA reads TGCGCCAGCAGCTTTGTACAGGGGGGCCACTACGAGCAGTACTTC.